Each of the 16 T cell receptor beta chains below was sequenced from the same sample in a study of blood T cell repertoires in COVID-19. Here immunoSEQ multiplex PCR was the method, and the copy in TCRdb shows in-frame clones only, minus some. Altogether over 250,000 clones are present, approximately 83% being singletons, with the ten largest covering 10% to 15%. Sequenced: peripheral blood. The receptors originated from a human donor in a cohort sampled during active COVID-19.

This clone came up once. The chain carries TRBV28 and TRBJ2-7, with 9 bases that match TRBD1. The CDR3 is made up of 16 amino acids. CDR1 MDHEN and CDR2 SYDVKM come from the germline V gene. V was pared by 5 bases and J by 4 bases, with 12 bases of the junction left unmatched. The DNA for the CDR3 is TGTGCCAGCAGTCCGACCGGGACAGGGTTCTCGTACGAGCAGTACTTC. This codes for CASSPTGTGFSYEQYF.

V usage is TRBV5-6 and J usage is TRBJ2-7, with D perhaps TRBD1 (5 bases). Deletions cut 4 bases from V and 3 bases from J, with 11 bases between. Germline loops: CDR1 SGHDT, CDR2 YYEEEE. The CDR3 covers 13 residues. The CDR3 bases are TGTGCCAGCAGCCACAGGACCAGCTACGAGCAGTACTTC. Translated: CASSHRTSYEQYF.

The genes are TRBV5-4 and TRBJ2-7; D might be TRBD1 (5 bases). Germline lookup yields CDR1 SGHNT and CDR2 YYREEE (reference sequence). The CDR3 is made up of 14 amino acids. V was cut by 5 bases and J by 6 bases, with 18 bases left in between. CDR3 DNA sequence: TGTGCCAGCAGTGAGGACAACCCCTTCGGCGAGCAGTACTTC. Amino acid sequence: CASSEDNPFGEQYF.

The V gene is TRBV4-2, the J gene TRBJ1-1; D is unclear. This CDR3 is 15 amino acids long. Germline CDR1 and CDR2: LGHNA and YNFKEQ. V lost 1 base and J lost 6, with 15 bases in between. DNA of the CDR3: TGTGCCAGCAGCCAAGGAGGGAAGTTGAGTGCTGAAGCTTTCTTT. Translation gives CASSQGGKLSAEAFF.

This chain links TRBV10-3 with TRBJ2-1; TRBD2 agrees at 12 bases. Germline lookup yields CDR1 ENHRY and CDR2 SYGVKD. This CDR3 spans 16 amino acids. Germline trimming cut 6 bases from V and 0 bases from J; bases unmatched to any gene: 3. CDR3 sequence: CAIRQTSGSSYNEQFF. CDR3 nucleotides: TGTGCCATCAGGCAGACTAGCGGGAGCTCCTACAATGAGCAGTTCTTC.

As for this clone: The same CDR3 is also encoded by other DNA sequences in this sample. This sequence joins TRBV15 and TRBJ2-7, with D possibly being TRBD1 (6 bases). The germline V and J ends were trimmed by 0 bases and 4 bases, with 10 bases remaining between them. The CDR3 has 14 amino acids. The germline V gene encodes CDR1 LNHNV and CDR2 YYDKDF (reference sequence). The CDR3 sequence: CATSRDRGPYEQYF. The CDR3 DNA is TGTGCCACCAGCAGAGACAGGGGACCTTACGAGCAGTACTTC.

The rearrangement links TRBV7-2 to TRBJ1-6, with D perhaps matching TRBD1 (6 bases). The V end was cut by 1 base, the J end by 7 bases, with 14 bases between. CDR3 length equals 16 residues. The V gene's germline CDR1 is SGHTA and CDR2 FQGNSA. CDR3 bases: TGTGCCAGCAGCTTAGATGGGGCGACAGGAAATTCACCCCTCCACTTT. Translation gives CASSLDGATGNSPLHF.

The chain carries TRBV5-5 and TRBJ1-5; TRBD1 is a possible D gene (5 bases). The CDR3 contains 14 residues. Germline CDR1 reads SGHKS; CDR2 reads YYEKEE (reference sequence). Trimming removed 0 bases at V and 6 bases at J, with 10 bases between. The CDR3 region has the DNA TGTGCCAGCAGCTTGGCAGGGTTCGGTCAGCCCCAGCATTTT. It translates to CASSLAGFGQPQHF.

The chain joins TRBV10-3 to TRBJ2-2; 7 bases line up with TRBD1. Per the germline V gene, CDR1 is ENHRY and CDR2 is SYGVKD. J was trimmed by 2 bases and V by 6 bases; bases with no gene match: 6. The CDR3 contains 15 residues. The CDR3, as DNA: TGTGCCATCAGATCGGGACAGACAAACACCGGGGAGCTGTTTTTT. Translation: CAIRSGQTNTGELFF.

The chain has TRBV6-5 and TRBJ2-7, with TRBD2 identical over 11 bases. Germline lookup yields CDR1 MNHEY and CDR2 SVGAGI. V lost 6 bases to trimming and J lost 3 bases; unmatched junction nucleotides: 7. The CDR3 spans 15 residues. CDR3 in amino acids: CASSEGLAGGYEQYF. In DNA, the CDR3 is TGTGCCAGCAGCGAGGGCCTAGCGGGGGGCTACGAGCAGTACTTC.

V gene TRBV28 combines with J gene TRBJ1-6; D not certain. Germline CDR1 MDHEN, CDR2 SYDVKM. This CDR3 region has 14 residues. V shed 6 bases and J shed 7 bases, with 13 bases lying between them. For the CDR3, the DNA is TGTGCCAGCAGCCTCGGAACAGCCAATTCACCCCTCCACTTT. Amino acids: CASSLGTANSPLHF.

The V and J genes are TRBV24-1 and TRBJ2-1, with D possibly TRBD1 on 5 matching bases. The CDR3 consists of 17 residues. V was trimmed by 2 bases and J by 6 bases, leaving 19 bases between them. Germline-derived CDR1 and CDR2 are KGHDR and SFDVKD. CDR3 sequence (DNA): TGTGCCACCAGTGATTCGACCCTCAGGGTATCATTCAATGAGCAGTTCTTC. Translated, it gives CATSDSTLRVSFNEQFF.

V and J are TRBV27 and TRBJ2-7; 9 nucleotides align to TRBD1. The J segment lost 4 bases and the V segment lost 4 bases, leaving 5 bases of the junction unmatched. The CDR3 consists of 14 residues. Germline CDR1 and CDR2: MNHEY and SMNVEV (reference sequence). The CDR3 DNA follows: TGTGCCAGCAGTTGGGGGGACAGGGTATACGAGCAGTACTTC. Protein sequence: CASSWGDRVYEQYF.

This clone was found a few times. V gene TRBV18 combines with J gene TRBJ2-6, with 7 positions matching TRBD1. The germline gives CDR1 KGHSH, CDR2 LQKENI. This CDR3 has 18 residues. V lost 4 bases, J lost 0 bases, and 9 bases stayed unmatched. The CDR3 region is CASSLDGPGGSGANVLTF. DNA of the CDR3: TGTGCCAGCTCACTCGACGGACCAGGGGGCTCTGGGGCCAACGTCCTGACTTTC.

This chain uses TRBV30 with TRBJ2-1; TRBD2 might be the D (5 bases). Germline CDR1 is GTSNPN and CDR2 is SVGIG (reference sequence). This CDR3 is built from 13 residues. Trimming left V 1 base short and J 9 bases short, with 13 bases between. The CDR3 sequence is CAWSAGPAGEQFF. The CDR3, as DNA: TGTGCCTGGAGTGCCGGGCCCGCGGGTGAGCAGTTCTTC.

The gene calls are TRBV19 and TRBJ2-1, with 7 bases fitting TRBD1. The CDR3 is 13 residues long. Germline V gene lookup returns CDR1 LNHDA and CDR2 SQIVND (reference sequence). With V trimmed by 6 bases and J by 6 bases, 5 bases remained unmatched. CDR3 DNA: TGTGCCAGTAGGCCCCCAGGGGGCAATGAGCAGTTCTTC. It encodes CASRPPGGNEQFF.